Listed here are 10 T cell receptor beta chains from one sample, sequenced in a study of T cell responses to AZD1222 COVID-19 vaccine. The protocol was immunoSEQ multiplex PCR, while the TCRdb copy is restricted to in-frame clones and leaves out a portion. Found here are about 70,000 clones, 84% of them singletons; the top ten hold 8% to 10%. This specimen consisted of peripheral blood, obtained on day 0 of AZD1222 vaccination. Source of these receptors: an adult in good health.

The V and J genes are TRBV10-3 and TRBJ1-1; possible D gene TRBD1, 6 bases. V lost 11 bases and J 1 base, leaving 14 bases between the germline ends. Germline V gene sequence: CDR1 ENHRY, CDR2 SYGVKD. The CDR3 consists of 13 residues. The CDR3 sequence is CASSGGQNTEAFF. The CDR3 DNA reads as TGTGCCTCGTCCGGGGGGCAGAACACTGAAGCTTTCTTT.

The V and J genes are TRBV28 and TRBJ2-7; 7 bases are shared with TRBD1. This CDR3 contains 14 residues. V shed 4 bases, J shed 2 bases, and the junction held 5 bases outside the gene matches. From germline, CDR1 is MDHEN and CDR2 SYDVKM. As DNA, the CDR3 is TGTGCCAGCAGTTCGGGACAGAGCGCCTACGAGCAGTACTTC. This codes for CASSSGQSAYEQYF.

The chain is built from TRBV9 and TRBJ2-1; 9 bases are a match to TRBD1. The CDR3 has 15 amino acids. The germline V gene encodes CDR1 SGDLS and CDR2 YYNGEE. The ends lost 0 bases at V and 8 bases at J; junction bases unmatched: 6. The CDR3 sequence is CASSVVQGAFDEQFF. The CDR3 coding sequence is TGTGCCAGCAGCGTAGTACAGGGGGCTTTCGATGAGCAGTTCTTC.

This chain connects TRBV11-2 to TRBJ2-5, with 11 bases fitting TRBD1. Germline CDR1 is SGHAT and CDR2 is FQNNGV. Trimming at V came to 4 bases and at J to 0 bases, leaving 4 bases not matched to a gene. The CDR3 contains 16 residues. CDR3: CASSSGTGGHQETQYF. CDR3 nucleotide sequence: TGTGCCAGCAGCTCCGGGACAGGGGGGCACCAAGAGACCCAGTACTTC. Supplemented by reference TRBV11-2 and TRBJ2-5, the full variable domain reads EAGVAQSPRYKIIEKRQSVAFWCNPISGHATLYWYQQILGQGPKLLIQFQNNGVVDDSQLPKDRFSAERLKGVDSTLKIQPAKLEDSAVYLCASSSGTGGHQETQYFGPGTRLLVL.

The chain recombines TRBV28 with TRBJ1-1; the match to TRBD1 covers 7 bases. Germline-derived CDR1 and CDR2 are MDHEN and SYDVKM. V shed 6 bases and J 5 bases; nucleotides not matched to a gene: 9. The CDR3 has 14 residues. Here the CDR3 DNA reads TGTGCCAGCAGAATAGGGGGCGCAGGGACTGAAGCTTTCTTT. Protein: CASRIGGAGTEAFF.

This clone has just a few counts. The chain carries TRBV7-8 and TRBJ1-6; D not certain. V was trimmed by 4 bases and J by 6 bases, leaving 16 bases between them. Germline loops: CDR1 SGHVS, CDR2 FQNEAQ. This CDR3 spans 16 amino acids. The CDR3 DNA sequence: TGTGCCAGCAGCTCTTATCTTGTCGCGCGTAATTCACCCCTCCACTTT. It translates to CASSSYLVARNSPLHF. The full variable domain, its missing parts supplied by reference TRBV7-8 and TRBJ1-6, is GAGVSQSPRYKVAKRGQDVALRCDPISGHVSLFWYQQALGQGPEFLTYFQNEAQLDKSGLPSDRFFAERPEGSVSTLKIQRTQQEDSAVYLCASSSYLVARNSPLHFGNGTRLTVT.

Here the CDR3 DNA reads TGTGCCAGCAGTCTTGAAAGCAATAATTCACCCCTCCACTTT. Translated: CASSLESNNSPLHF. This chain connects TRBV9 to TRBJ1-6; D not certain. Germline V CDR1 and CDR2: SGDLS, YYNGEE. The CDR3 has 14 residues. V lost 5 bases, J lost 5 bases, and 11 bases lay in between.

The chain links TRBV6-4 to TRBJ1-1, with D tentatively TRBD1 (6 bases). Germline lookup yields CDR1 MRHNA and CDR2 SNTAGT. CDR3 length: 13 residues. The V end lost 6 bases, the J end lost 1 base, and 9 bases lay between the germline ends. In nucleotides, the CDR3 is TGTGCCAGCAGACAACAGGGGAACACTGAAGCTTTCTTT. Amino acid sequence: CASRQQGNTEAFF.

In its sample, this clone is large. The CDR3 DNA sequence: TGTGCCAGCAGGTGGGCAGGGTCGAAGAACACTGAAGCTTTCTTT. This gives the protein CASRWAGSKNTEAFF. This chain uses TRBV13 with TRBJ1-1; maybe TRBD1 (5 bases). The CDR3 consists of 15 residues. V was pared by 6 bases and J by 1 base, with 15 bases between. Germline V gives CDR1 PRHDT, CDR2 FYEKMQ (reference sequence).

V is TRBV3-1 (or the pseudogene TRBV3-2) and J is TRBJ2-7, with 7 positions matching TRBD1. Germline V gene lookup returns CDR1 LGHDT and CDR2 YNNKEL (reference sequence). J gave up 12 bases and V 0 bases, and 11 bases lay outside the gene matches. CDR3 length: 14 residues. The DNA for the CDR3 is TGTGCCAGCAGCCAAGAGTCGACAGGGTCATCTCCGTACTTC. This encodes CASSQESTGSSPYF.